The source of this T cell receptor beta chain is a study of blood T cell repertoires in COVID-19. For the study at large: Samples of COVID-19 (acute and convalescent) were obtained from the United States, Italy and Spain. Nucleic acid was either cDNA or gDNA, and it came from T cells, B-cell-depleted T cells, or PBMCs.

In the original workflow: Nucleated cell number was recorded as an estimate derived from reference gene primer amplification. The assay was immunoSEQ multiplex PCR, and TCRdb's table has in-frame clones only and misses some. V, J and clone size derive from that table, while D and trimming were established from the DNA sequence. The table has more than 300,000 clones, about 88% seen once. Recruited during active infection, patients (from Seattle) were subsequently followed longitudinally. The CDR3 totals 17 residues. The germline CDR1 and CDR2 sequences are SNHLY and FYNNEI. V was clipped by 0 bases and J by 5 bases; unmatched bases: 11.

The sample was peripheral blood. This sequence originates from a woman in her seventies with COVID-19, enrolled during active disease. This rearrangement joins TRBV2 to TRBJ2-3; 7 nucleotides match TRBD2. The CDR3: CASSEASVGGGIDTQYF. The CDR3 bases are TGTGCCAGCAGTGAAGCCTCGGTGGGGGGGGGAATAGATACGCAGTATTTT.